The TCR beta chain described here comes from a study of technical replicates of blood from a few donors. Germline CDR1 reads MNHEY; CDR2 reads SMNVEV (reference sequence). CDR3 length: 14 residues. Trimming cost V 2 bases and J 3 bases; bases outside gene matches: 1. TCRdb's table, derived via immunoSEQ multiplex PCR, lists solely in-frame clones and lacks some. The table has roughly 60,000 clones, 91% seen once. The source of this sequence is a human donor in good health. Some clones in this sample may be carry-over from other donors' samples. The gene calls are TRBV27 and TRBJ1-5; TRBD1 agrees at 7 bases. The sequenced material came from PBMCs. CDR3 in DNA: TGTGCCAGCAGTTTACAGGGGGACAATCAGCCCCAGCATTTT. Protein sequence: CASSLQGDNQPQHF.